These T cell receptor beta chains were read from a single sample in a study of cytomegalovirus exposure and HLA in healthy donors. Sequenced by immunoSEQ multiplex PCR; TCRdb stores in-frame clones only, minus some. This sample has 100,000 to 150,000 clones, with roughly 78% found just once. Sequenced sample: PBMCs. The receptor set was obtained from a man aged 30-40 years in good health and CMV-seronegative. Both conserved end residues are part of each CDR3. The order of the fields is D gene, clone size, CDR3 length, J gene, V gene, CDR3 DNA, CDR3 protein. A D gene is named only where the DNA matches it firmly. A row's size may be missing; if present it is once, few, many or a size class.

d_gene: TRBD1; abundance: -; len: 15; j_gene: TRBJ2-7; v_gene: TRBV4-3; CDR3nt: TGCGCCAGCAGCCAAGAAGGGGACAGGGGCTACGAGCAGTACTTC; CDR3aa: CASSQEGDRGYEQYF
d_gene: -; abundance: -; len: 14; j_gene: TRBJ1-5; v_gene: TRBV7-2; CDR3nt: TGTGCCAGCAGCCCTGACAGAGGCAATCAGCCCCAGCATTTT; CDR3aa: CASSPDRGNQPQHF
d_gene: -; abundance: few; len: 11; j_gene: TRBJ1-6; v_gene: TRBV6-1; CDR3nt: TGTGCCAGCAGCGAGGGATCACCCCTCCACTTT; CDR3aa: CASSEGSPLHF
d_gene: -; abundance: -; len: 16; j_gene: TRBJ2-1; v_gene: TRBV19; CDR3nt: TGTGCCAGTAGTATTTGGTTGGGCAGTACCTACAATGAGCAGTTCTTC; CDR3aa: CASSIWLGSTYNEQFF
d_gene: TRBD2; abundance: -; len: 16; j_gene: TRBJ2-7; v_gene: TRBV9; CDR3nt: TGTGCCAGCAGCACAAGCGGGGGGGCGATTCGGAACGAGCAGTACTTC; CDR3aa: CASSTSGGAIRNEQYF
d_gene: TRBD2; abundance: -; len: 16; j_gene: TRBJ2-1; v_gene: TRBV27; CDR3nt: TGTGCCAGCAGTTTTCTGGGGTTAGCGGGGGACAATGAGCAGTTCTTC; CDR3aa: CASSFLGLAGDNEQFF
d_gene: -; abundance: -; len: 15; j_gene: TRBJ2-1; v_gene: TRBV6-1; CDR3nt: TGTGCCAGCACCTTCGGTGAACCCACCTACAATGAGCAGTTCTTC; CDR3aa: CASTFGEPTYNEQFF
d_gene: TRBD2; abundance: -; len: 16; j_gene: TRBJ2-7; v_gene: TRBV5-1; CDR3nt: TGCGCCAGCAGCTCGGGGGGGGTGCTCGACTCCTACGAGCAGTACTTC; CDR3aa: CASSSGGVLDSYEQYF
d_gene: -; abundance: few; len: 15; j_gene: TRBJ1-2; v_gene: TRBV6-1; CDR3nt: TGTGCCAGCAGTGAAGATCCAGGGAGGGACTATGGCTACACCTTC; CDR3aa: CASSEDPGRDYGYTF
d_gene: -; abundance: -; len: 14; j_gene: TRBJ2-7; v_gene: TRBV5-1; CDR3nt: TGCGCCAGCAGTCCGGACAGCGACTCCTACGAGCAGTACTTC; CDR3aa: CASSPDSDSYEQYF
d_gene: -; abundance: -; len: 14; j_gene: TRBJ2-5; v_gene: TRBV28; CDR3nt: TGTGCCAGCAGCCTGGGGTGGGGCAGGGAGGCCCAGTACTTC; CDR3aa: CASSLGWGREAQYF